This T cell receptor (beta chain) came from a study of OX40 agonist ivuxolimab in advanced cancers. Overall study context: Subjects had a mean age of roughly 60 years, with a range of 23 to 79; 82.7% were male.

The CDR3 length is 15 residues. Trimming removed 4 bases from V and 10 bases from J, with 22 bases in between. Germline V CDR1 and CDR2: LNHNV, YYDKDF (reference sequence). Study conclusions and caveats: The CD4+ and CD8+ T cells in the blood had expanded clonally by week 6 at 0.1 to 3.0 mg/kg.

Prior autoimmune disease or systemic immunosuppression barred patients. Blood was sampled at baseline, cycle 4 day 1, and cycle 7 day 1. Note on this clone: Its target is unknown.

Data came from immunoSEQ multiplex PCR; TCRdb stores just in-frame clones and leaves some out. This sample has 98,000 or so clones; 89% occur once, and the top ten carry roughly 0.33%. The genes are TRBV15 and TRBJ1-1, with unresolved D. Specimen: CD4+ or CD8+ T cells sorted from blood, collected in a trial of the OX40 agonist ivuxolimab. The TCR originated in an adult with an advanced solid tumor such as melanoma, head and neck, liver or kidney cancer. The CDR3 protein is CATSTLPGEGLRAFF. The CDR3 DNA follows: TGTGCCACCAGCACGCTCCCGGGAGAGGGTCTGAGAGCTTTCTTT.